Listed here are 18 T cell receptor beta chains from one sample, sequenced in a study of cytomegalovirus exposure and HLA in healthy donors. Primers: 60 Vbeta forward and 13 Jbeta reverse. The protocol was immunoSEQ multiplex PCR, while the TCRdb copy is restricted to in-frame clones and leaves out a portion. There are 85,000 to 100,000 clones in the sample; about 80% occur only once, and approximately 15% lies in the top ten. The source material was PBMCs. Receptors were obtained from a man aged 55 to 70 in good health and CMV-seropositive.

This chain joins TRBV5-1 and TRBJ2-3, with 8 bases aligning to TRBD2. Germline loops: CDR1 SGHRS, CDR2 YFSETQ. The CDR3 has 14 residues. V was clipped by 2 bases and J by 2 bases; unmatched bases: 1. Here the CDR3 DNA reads TGCGCCAGCAGCTTTAGCGGGGACACAGATACGCAGTATTTT. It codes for CASSFSGDTDTQYF.

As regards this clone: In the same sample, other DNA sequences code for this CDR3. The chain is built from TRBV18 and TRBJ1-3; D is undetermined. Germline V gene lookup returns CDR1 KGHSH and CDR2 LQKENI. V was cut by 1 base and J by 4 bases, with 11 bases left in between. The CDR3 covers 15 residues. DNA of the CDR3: TGTGCCAGCTCACCACAGCCAGGCACAGGAAACACCATATATTTT. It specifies CASSPQPGTGNTIYF.

The CDR3 region has the DNA TGTGCCATCAGCCCCGGGACAGGGGCGCAGACTAATGAAAAACTGTTTTTT. Its protein product is CAISPGTGAQTNEKLFF. The rearrangement uses TRBV10-3 and TRBJ1-4, with TRBD1 identical over 10 bases. The trim removed 6 bases at V and 2 bases at J, leaving 9 bases unmatched. The germline CDR1 and CDR2 sequences are ENHRY and SYGVKD. This CDR3 has 17 residues.

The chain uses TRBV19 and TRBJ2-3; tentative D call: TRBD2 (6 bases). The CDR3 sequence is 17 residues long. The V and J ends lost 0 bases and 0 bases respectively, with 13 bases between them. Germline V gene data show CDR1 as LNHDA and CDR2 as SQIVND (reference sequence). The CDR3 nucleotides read TGTGCCAGTAGTATAGATCGGGAGCTTTCGAGCACAGATACGCAGTATTTT. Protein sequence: CASSIDRELSSTDTQYF. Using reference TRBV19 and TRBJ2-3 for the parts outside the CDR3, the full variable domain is DGGITQSPKYLFRKEGQNVTLSCEQNLNHDAMYWYRQDPGQGLRLIYYSQIVNDFQKGDIAEGYSVSREKKESFPLTVTSAQKNPTAFYLCASSIDRELSSTDTQYFGPGTRLTVL.

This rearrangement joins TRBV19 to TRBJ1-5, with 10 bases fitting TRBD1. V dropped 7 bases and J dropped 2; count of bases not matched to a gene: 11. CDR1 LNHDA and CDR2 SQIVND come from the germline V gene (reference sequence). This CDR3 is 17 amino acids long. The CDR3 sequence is CASTRGQGRIGNQPQHF. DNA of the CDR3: TGTGCCAGTACCCGGGGACAGGGGAGGATCGGCAATCAGCCCCAGCATTTT. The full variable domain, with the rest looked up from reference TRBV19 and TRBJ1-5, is DGGITQSPKYLFRKEGQNVTLSCEQNLNHDAMYWYRQDPGQGLRLIYYSQIVNDFQKGDIAEGYSVSREKKESFPLTVTSAQKNPTAFYLCASTRGQGRIGNQPQHFGDGTRLSIL.

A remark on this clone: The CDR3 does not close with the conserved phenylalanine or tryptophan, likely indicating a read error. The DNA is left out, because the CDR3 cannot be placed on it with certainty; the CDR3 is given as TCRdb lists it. The CDR3 reads CASSPRGQRV. The chain is built from TRBV7-9 and TRBJ1-1. The CDR3 numbers 10 amino acids, ends counted. Germline V lookup: CDR1 SEHNR, CDR2 FQNEAQ (reference sequence).

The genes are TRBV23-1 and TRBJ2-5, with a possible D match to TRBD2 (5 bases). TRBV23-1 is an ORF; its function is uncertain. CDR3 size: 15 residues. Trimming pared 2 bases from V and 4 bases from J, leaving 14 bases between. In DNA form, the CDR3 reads TGCGCCAGCAGTCAAACTAGGGCGGTAATAGAGACCCAGTACTTC. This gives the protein CASSQTRAVIETQYF.

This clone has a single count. The CDR3 DNA is TGTGCCAGCAGTTCAGGGAGGAGGAATCAGCCCCAGCATTTT. It is translated as CASSSGRRNQPQHF. The chain uses TRBV11-2 and TRBJ1-5; the D gene is possibly TRBD1 (5 bases). Per germline, CDR1 SGHAT and CDR2 FQNNGV. With 6 bases removed from V and 4 bases from J, the gap between germline ends came to 13 bases. The CDR3 is 14 amino acids.

In DNA, the CDR3 is TGCAGTGCTGGGGCGGAAGATACGCAGTATTTT. It specifies CSAGAEDTQYF. The rearrangement uses TRBV20-1 and TRBJ2-3, with D possibly matching TRBD1 (5 bases). CDR1 is DFQATT, CDR2 SNEGSKA, per germline (reference sequence). The V and J ends lost 5 bases and 5 bases respectively, with 8 bases between them. CDR3 length: 11 residues.

CDR3 sequence (DNA): TGTGCCAGCAGCCGACGGACCTCTTCCTCGGGGCAGCCCCAGCATTTT. Translating it yields CASSRRTSSSGQPQHF. The gene calls are TRBV5-8 and TRBJ1-5, with no clear D. V shed 4 bases and J shed 7 bases, with 21 bases lying between them. The CDR3 is 16 amino acids. Germline CDR1 and CDR2: SGHTS and YDEGEE.

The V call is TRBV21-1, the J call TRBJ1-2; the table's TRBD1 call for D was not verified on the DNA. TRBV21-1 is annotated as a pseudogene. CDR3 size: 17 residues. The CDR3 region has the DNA TGTGCCAGCAGCAAGCAATCCGGGACAGGGGGCTACTATGGCTACACCTTC. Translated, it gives CASSKQSGTGGYYGYTF.

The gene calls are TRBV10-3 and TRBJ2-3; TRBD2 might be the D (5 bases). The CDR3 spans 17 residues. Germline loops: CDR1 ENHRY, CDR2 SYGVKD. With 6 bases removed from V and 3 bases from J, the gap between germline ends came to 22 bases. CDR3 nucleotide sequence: TGTGCCATCAGCGAAAGCCGAGCCGGGGTAGGGACAGATACGCAGTATTTT. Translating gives CAISESRAGVGTDTQYF.

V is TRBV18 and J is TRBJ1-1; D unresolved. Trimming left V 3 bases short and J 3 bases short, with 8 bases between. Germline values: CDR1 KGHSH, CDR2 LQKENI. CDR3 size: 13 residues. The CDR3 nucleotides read TGTGCCAGCTCACCGATAGAGCACACTGAAGCTTTCTTT. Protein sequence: CASSPIEHTEAFF.

The CDR3 protein is CASSPLSAGAGGYTF. The CDR3 DNA reads as TGTGCCAGCTCACCACTAAGCGCAGGGGCGGGTGGCTACACCTTC. This rearrangement joins TRBV18 to TRBJ1-2, with D perhaps TRBD1 (6 bases). The CDR3 sequence is 15 residues long. Germline V lookup: CDR1 KGHSH, CDR2 LQKENI. The germline V and J ends were trimmed by 1 base and 7 bases, with 16 bases remaining between them.

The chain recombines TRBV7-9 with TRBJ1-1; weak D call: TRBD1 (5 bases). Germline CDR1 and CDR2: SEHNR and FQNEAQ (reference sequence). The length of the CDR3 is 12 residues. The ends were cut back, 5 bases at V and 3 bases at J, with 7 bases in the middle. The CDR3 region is CASSGADTEAFF. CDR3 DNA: TGTGCCAGCAGCGGGGCGGACACTGAAGCTTTCTTT.

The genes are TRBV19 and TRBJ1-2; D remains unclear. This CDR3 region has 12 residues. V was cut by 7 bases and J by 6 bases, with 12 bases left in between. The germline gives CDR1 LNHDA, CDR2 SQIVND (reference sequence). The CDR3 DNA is TGTGCCAGTATTGGGGAGGTGGATGGCTACACCTTC. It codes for CASIGEVDGYTF.

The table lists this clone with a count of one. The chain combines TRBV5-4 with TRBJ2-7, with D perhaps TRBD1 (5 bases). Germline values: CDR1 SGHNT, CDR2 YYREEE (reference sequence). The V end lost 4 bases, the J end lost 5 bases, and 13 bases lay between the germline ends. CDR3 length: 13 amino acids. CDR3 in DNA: TGTGCCAGCAGCCCAGCAGGGTCCCACGAGCAGTACTTC. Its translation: CASSPAGSHEQYF.

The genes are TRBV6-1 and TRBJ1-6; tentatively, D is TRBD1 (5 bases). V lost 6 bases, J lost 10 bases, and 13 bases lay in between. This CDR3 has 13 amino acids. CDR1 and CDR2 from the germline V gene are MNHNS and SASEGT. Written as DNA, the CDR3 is TGTGCCAGCAGCGTATCAGGGAGGTCACCCCTCCACTTT. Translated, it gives CASSVSGRSPLHF.